Following are 3 T cell receptor beta chains from one sample sequenced in a study of T cell responses to AZD1222 COVID-19 vaccine. Method: immunoSEQ multiplex PCR; TCRdb's copy keeps in-frame clones and lacks some. The data show around 99,000 clones, roughly nine tenths seen once. Sequenced material: peripheral blood, taken 28 days after the second AZD1222 dose. The source is an adult who received the AZD1222 COVID-19 vaccine.

The V gene is TRBV24-1, the J gene TRBJ2-2; TRBD1 or TRBD2 may be the D gene (5 bases each). There are 15 residues in the CDR3. Germline-derived CDR1 and CDR2 are KGHDR and SFDVKD. Trimming removed 4 bases at V and 1 base at J, with 9 bases between. This CDR3 is CATSETGLNTGELFF. CDR3 DNA sequence: TGTGCCACCAGTGAAACAGGACTGAACACCGGGGAGCTGTTTTTT.

The rearrangement links TRBV5-6 to TRBJ2-3; 8 nucleotides align to TRBD2. Germline V gives CDR1 SGHDT, CDR2 YYEEEE. The CDR3 is 14 amino acids. The V segment lost 0 bases and the J segment 4 bases; nucleotides outside the gene matches: 1. In DNA, the CDR3 is TGTGCCAGCAGCTTGGCGGGACTAGCAGATACGCAGTATTTT. It codes for CASSLAGLADTQYF.

The chain links TRBV3-1 (or the pseudogene TRBV3-2) to TRBJ1-1; D is possibly TRBD1 (6 bases). Per germline, CDR1 LGHDT and CDR2 YNNKEL (reference sequence). Trimming shortened V by 5 bases and J by 4 bases, and 17 bases separated the two germline ends. The CDR3 sequence is 15 residues long. The CDR3 loop reads CASSVRAGVGTEAFF. CDR3 bases: TGTGCCAGCAGCGTCCGAGCAGGGGTGGGCACTGAAGCTTTCTTT.